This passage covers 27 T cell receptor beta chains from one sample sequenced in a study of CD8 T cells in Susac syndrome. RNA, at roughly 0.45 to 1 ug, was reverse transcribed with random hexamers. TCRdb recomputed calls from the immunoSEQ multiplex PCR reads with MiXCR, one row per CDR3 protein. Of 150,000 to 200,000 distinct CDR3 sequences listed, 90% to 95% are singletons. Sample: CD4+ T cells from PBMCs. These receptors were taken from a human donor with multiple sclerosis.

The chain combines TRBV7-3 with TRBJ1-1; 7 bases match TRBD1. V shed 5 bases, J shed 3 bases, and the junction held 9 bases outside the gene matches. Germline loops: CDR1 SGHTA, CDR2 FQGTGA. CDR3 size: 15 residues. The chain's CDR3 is CASSPRQGRHTEAFF. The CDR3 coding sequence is TGTGCCAGCAGCCCCCGACAGGGTAGGCACACTGAAGCTTTCTTT.

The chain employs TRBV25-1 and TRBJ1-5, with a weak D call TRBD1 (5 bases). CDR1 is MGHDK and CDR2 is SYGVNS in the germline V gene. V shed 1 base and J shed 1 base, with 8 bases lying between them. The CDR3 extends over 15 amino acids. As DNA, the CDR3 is TGTGCCAGCAGTGAATCTCGGGACAGCAATCAGCCCCAGCATTTT. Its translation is CASSESRDSNQPQHF. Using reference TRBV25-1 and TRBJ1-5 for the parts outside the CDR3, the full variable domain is EADIYQTPRYLVIGTGKKITLECSQTMGHDKMYWYQQDPGMELHLIHYSYGVNSTEKGDLSSESTVSRIRTEHFPLTLESARPSHTSQYLCASSESRDSNQPQHFGDGTRLSIL.

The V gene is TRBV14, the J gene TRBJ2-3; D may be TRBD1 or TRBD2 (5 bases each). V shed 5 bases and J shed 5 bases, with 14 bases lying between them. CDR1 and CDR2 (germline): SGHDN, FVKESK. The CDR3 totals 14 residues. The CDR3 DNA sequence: TGTGCCAGCAGCATCCGGGACCCAAGAGATACGCAGTATTTT. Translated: CASSIRDPRDTQYF.

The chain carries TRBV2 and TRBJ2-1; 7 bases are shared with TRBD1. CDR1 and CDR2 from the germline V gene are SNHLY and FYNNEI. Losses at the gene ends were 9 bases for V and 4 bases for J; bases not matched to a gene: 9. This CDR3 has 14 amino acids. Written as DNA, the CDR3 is TGTGCCAGAAGCCGACTGGGACAGTACAATGAGCAGTTCTTC. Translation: CARSRLGQYNEQFF.

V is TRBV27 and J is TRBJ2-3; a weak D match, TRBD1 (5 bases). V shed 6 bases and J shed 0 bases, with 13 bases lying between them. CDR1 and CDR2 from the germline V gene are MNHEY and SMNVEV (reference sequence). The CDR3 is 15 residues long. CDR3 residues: CASSLRAASTDTQYF. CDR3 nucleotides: TGTGCCAGCAGCCTCAGGGCAGCTAGCACAGATACGCAGTATTTT.

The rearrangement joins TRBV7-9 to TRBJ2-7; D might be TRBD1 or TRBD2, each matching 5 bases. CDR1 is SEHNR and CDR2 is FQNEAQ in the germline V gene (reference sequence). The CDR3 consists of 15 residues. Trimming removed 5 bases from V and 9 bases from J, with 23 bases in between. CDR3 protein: CASSLGVATEQPQYF. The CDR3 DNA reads TGTGCCAGCAGCCTAGGGGTAGCGACAGAACAACCGCAGTACTTC.

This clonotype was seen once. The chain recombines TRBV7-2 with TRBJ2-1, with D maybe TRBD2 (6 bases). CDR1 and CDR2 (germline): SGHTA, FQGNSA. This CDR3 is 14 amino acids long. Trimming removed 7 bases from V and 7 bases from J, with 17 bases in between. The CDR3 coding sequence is TGTGCCAGCACCCCGGGAGAGGCTTGGAATGAGCAGTTCTTC. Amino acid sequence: CASTPGEAWNEQFF.

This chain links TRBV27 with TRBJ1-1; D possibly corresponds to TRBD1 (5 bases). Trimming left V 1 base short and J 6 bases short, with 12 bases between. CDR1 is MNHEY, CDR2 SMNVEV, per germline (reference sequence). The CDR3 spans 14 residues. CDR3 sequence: CASSLFREGSEAFF. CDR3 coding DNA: TGTGCCAGCAGTTTATTCAGGGAGGGGTCTGAAGCTTTCTTT.

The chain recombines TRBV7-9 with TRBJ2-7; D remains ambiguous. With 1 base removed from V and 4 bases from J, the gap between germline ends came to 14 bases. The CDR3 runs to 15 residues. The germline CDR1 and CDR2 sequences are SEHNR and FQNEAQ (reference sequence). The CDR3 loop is CASSLDRGTIYEQYF. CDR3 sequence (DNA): TGTGCCAGCAGCTTAGATCGCGGCACAATATACGAGCAGTACTTC.

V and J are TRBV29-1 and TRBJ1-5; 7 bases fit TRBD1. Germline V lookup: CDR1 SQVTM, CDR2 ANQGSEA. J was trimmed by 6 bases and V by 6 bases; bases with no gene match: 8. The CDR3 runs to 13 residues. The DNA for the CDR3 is TGCAGCGTAACGACAGGGACCTTTCAGCCCCAGCATTTT. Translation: CSVTTGTFQPQHF.

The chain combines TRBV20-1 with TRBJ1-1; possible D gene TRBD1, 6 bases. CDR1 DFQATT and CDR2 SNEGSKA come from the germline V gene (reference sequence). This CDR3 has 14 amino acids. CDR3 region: CSAPRGHMNTEAFF. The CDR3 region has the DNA TGCAGCGCCCCAAGGGGACACATGAACACTGAAGCTTTCTTT.

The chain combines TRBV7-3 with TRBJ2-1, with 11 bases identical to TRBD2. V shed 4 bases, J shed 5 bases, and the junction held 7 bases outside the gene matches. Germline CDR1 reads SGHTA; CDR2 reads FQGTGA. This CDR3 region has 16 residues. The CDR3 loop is CASSSYGTSGNNEQFF. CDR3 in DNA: TGTGCCAGCAGCTCGTACGGGACTAGCGGAAACAATGAGCAGTTCTTC.

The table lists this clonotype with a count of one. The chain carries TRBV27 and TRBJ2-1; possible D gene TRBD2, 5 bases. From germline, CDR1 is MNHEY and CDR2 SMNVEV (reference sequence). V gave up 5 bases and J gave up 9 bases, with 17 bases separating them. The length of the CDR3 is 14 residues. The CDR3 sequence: CASSQRSRLGEQFF. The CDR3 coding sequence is TGTGCCAGCAGTCAGCGGTCCCGCTTGGGTGAGCAGTTCTTC.

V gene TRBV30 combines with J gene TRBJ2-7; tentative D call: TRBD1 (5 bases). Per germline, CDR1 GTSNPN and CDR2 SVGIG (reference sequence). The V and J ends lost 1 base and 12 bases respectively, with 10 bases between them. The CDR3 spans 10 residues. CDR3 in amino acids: CAWSGAGMYF. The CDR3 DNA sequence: TGTGCCTGGAGTGGGGCAGGGATGTACTTC.

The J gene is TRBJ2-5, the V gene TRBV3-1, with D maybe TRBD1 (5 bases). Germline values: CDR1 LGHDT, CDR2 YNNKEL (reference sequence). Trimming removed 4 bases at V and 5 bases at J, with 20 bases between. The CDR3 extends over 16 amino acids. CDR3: CASSPEGREALETQYF. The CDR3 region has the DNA TGTGCCAGCAGCCCTGAAGGCAGGGAAGCGTTGGAGACCCAGTACTTC.

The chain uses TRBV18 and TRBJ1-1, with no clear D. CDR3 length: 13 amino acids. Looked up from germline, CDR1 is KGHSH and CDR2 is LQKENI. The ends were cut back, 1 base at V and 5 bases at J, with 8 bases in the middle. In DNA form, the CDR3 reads TGTGCCAGCTCACCACTGAGCAGAACTGAAGCTTTCTTT. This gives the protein CASSPLSRTEAFF.

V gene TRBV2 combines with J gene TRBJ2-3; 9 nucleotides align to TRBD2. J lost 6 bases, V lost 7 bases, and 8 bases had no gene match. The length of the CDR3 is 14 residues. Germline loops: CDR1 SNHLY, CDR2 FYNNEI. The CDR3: CASTRGSGSDTQYF. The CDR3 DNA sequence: TGTGCCAGCACCCGGGGTAGCGGGAGCGATACGCAGTATTTT.

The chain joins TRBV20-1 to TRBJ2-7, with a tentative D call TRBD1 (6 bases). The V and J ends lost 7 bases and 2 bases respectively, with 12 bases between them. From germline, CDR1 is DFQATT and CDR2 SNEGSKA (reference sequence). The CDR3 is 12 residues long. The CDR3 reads CSGTGLPYEQYF. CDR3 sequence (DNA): TGCAGTGGAACAGGGTTGCCCTACGAGCAGTACTTC.

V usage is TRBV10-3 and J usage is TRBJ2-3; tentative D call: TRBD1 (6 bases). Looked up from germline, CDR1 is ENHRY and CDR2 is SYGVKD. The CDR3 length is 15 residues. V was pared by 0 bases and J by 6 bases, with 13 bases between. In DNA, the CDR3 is TGTGCCATCAGTGAGTCAGGTCGGACAGCGGATACGCAGTATTTT. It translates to CAISESGRTADTQYF.

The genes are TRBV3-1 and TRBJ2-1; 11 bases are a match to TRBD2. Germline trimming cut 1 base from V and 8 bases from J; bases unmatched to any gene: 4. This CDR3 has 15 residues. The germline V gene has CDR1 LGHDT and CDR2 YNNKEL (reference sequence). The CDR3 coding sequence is TGTGCCAGCAGCCAAGCAACTAGCGGGGGCGATGAGCAGTTCTTC. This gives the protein CASSQATSGGDEQFF.

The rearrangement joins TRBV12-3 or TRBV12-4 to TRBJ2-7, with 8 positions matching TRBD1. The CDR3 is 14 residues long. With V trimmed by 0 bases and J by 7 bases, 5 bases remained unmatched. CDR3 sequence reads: CASSLAPGGAEQYF. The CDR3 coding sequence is TGTGCCAGCAGTTTAGCACCAGGGGGCGCGGAGCAGTACTTC.

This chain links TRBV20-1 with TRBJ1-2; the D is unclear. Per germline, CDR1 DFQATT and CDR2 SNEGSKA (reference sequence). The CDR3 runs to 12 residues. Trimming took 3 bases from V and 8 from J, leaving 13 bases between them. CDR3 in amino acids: CSARDLPSGYTF. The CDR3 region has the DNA TGCAGTGCTAGGGACCTCCCGTCGGGCTACACCTTC.

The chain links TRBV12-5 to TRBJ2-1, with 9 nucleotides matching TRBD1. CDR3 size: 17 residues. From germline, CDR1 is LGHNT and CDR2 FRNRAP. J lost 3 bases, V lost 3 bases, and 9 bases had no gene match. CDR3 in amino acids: CASGFTVGTGNYNEQFF. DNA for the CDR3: TGTGCTAGTGGTTTTACCGTCGGGACAGGGAACTACAATGAGCAGTTCTTC.

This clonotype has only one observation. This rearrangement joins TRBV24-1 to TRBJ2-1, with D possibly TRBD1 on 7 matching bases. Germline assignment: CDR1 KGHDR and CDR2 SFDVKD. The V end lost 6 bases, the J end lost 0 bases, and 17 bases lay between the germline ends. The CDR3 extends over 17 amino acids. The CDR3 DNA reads TGTGCCACCAGTAGAGGAGGGGGCCTCAGCTCCTACAATGAGCAGTTCTTC. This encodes CATSRGGGLSSYNEQFF.

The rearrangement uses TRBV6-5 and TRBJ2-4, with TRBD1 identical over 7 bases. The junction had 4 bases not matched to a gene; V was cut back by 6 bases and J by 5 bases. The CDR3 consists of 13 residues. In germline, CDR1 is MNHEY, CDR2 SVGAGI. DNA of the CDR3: TGTGCCAGCAGGTCGGGACAGCAAAACATTCAGTACTTC. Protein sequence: CASRSGQQNIQYF.

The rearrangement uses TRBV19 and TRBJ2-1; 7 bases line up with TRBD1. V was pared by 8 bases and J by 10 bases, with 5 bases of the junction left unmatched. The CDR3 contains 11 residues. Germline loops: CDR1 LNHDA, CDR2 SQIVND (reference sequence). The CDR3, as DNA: TGTGCCAGTCGAGAGGGGGCCGAGCAGTTCTTC. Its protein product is CASREGAEQFF.

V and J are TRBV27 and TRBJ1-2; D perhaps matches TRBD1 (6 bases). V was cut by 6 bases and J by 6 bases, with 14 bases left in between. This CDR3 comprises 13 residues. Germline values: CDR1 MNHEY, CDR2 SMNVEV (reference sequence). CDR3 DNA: TGTGCCAGCAGGCGTACCGGGACACATGGCTACACCTTC. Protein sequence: CASRRTGTHGYTF.